What follows are 28 T cell receptor beta chains derived from one specimen sequenced in a study of early T cells in non-severe SARS-CoV-2 infection. Each CDR3 protein gets one entry after TCRdb re-called the 5' RACE reads with MiXCR. The repertoire consists of roughly 90,000 distinct CDR3 sequences, with roughly 15% occurring once and the leading ten covering 6.1%. What was sequenced was whole blood. These receptors were collected from an adult who was a healthcare worker with PCR-confirmed SARS-CoV-2 infection or an uninfected control (not recorded which).

This clonotype was seen at least ten times. The V gene is TRBV11-2, the J gene TRBJ2-7; the D call may be TRBD1 or TRBD2 (6 bases each). Trimming pared 6 bases from V and 6 bases from J, leaving 15 bases between. This CDR3 is built from 13 residues. From germline, CDR1 is SGHAT and CDR2 FQNNGV. CDR3 nucleotide sequence: TGTGCCAGCAGACTGTCGGGGGCCGTCGAGCAGTACTTC. It yields the protein CASRLSGAVEQYF.

The chain links TRBV2 to TRBJ1-1, with unresolved D. The CDR3 is 12 residues long. V was cut by 10 bases and J by 11 bases, with 20 bases left in between. Germline V gene lookup returns CDR1 SNHLY and CDR2 FYNNEI. The CDR3 DNA reads TGTGCCACCTCTTCAGACGCCAAGGAGGCTTTCTTT. This encodes CATSSDAKEAFF.

The chain recombines TRBV18 with TRBJ2-7; 8 bases align to TRBD1. This CDR3 region has 15 residues. With 1 base clipped from V and 0 bases from J, the junction kept 2 bases outside the gene matches. The V gene's germline CDR1 is KGHSH and CDR2 LQKENI. CDR3 loop: CASSPLGQDSYEQYF. The DNA of the CDR3 is TGTGCCAGCTCACCACTGGGACAGGACTCCTACGAGCAGTACTTC.

This clonotype was detected only a few times. J is TRBJ1-5 and V is TRBV28; no reliable D call. The ends were cut back, 2 bases at V and 9 bases at J, with 5 bases in the middle. CDR3 length: 11 residues. Looked up from germline, CDR1 is MDHEN and CDR2 is SYDVKM. CDR3: CASSLSRPQHF. The CDR3 bases are TGTGCCAGCAGTTTAAGTCGGCCCCAGCATTTT.

The table lists this clonotype with a few counts. The chain joins TRBV6-6 to TRBJ2-3, with D possibly called TRBD1 or TRBD2 (5 bases each). CDR3 length equals 15 residues. Looked up from germline, CDR1 is MNHNY and CDR2 is SVGAGI (reference sequence). With 8 bases removed from V and 4 bases from J, the gap between germline ends came to 19 bases. In DNA form, the CDR3 reads TGTGCCAGCGCAATATGGGGGACCCCTTCAGATACGCAGTATTTT. It is translated as CASAIWGTPSDTQYF.

The V call is TRBV29-1, the J call TRBJ2-7, with 8 bases that match TRBD1. V was pared by 6 bases and J by 2 bases, with 9 bases of the junction left unmatched. CDR3 length: 14 amino acids. The germline gives CDR1 SQVTM, CDR2 ANQGSEA. The DNA of the CDR3 is TGCAGCGTCACTCGGGACAGGTGGACCTACGAGCAGTACTTC. It encodes CSVTRDRWTYEQYF.

This chain joins TRBV3-1 and TRBJ2-7; 8 nucleotides align to TRBD2. In germline, CDR1 is LGHDT, CDR2 YNNKEL (reference sequence). With 1 base clipped from V and 4 bases from J, the junction kept 9 bases outside the gene matches. This CDR3 has 16 amino acids. As DNA, the CDR3 is TGTGCCAGCAGCCAAGGGGCGGGGGGAGCCTTTTACGAGCAGTACTTC. Protein sequence: CASSQGAGGAFYEQYF.

About this clonotype: The germline gene is not matched at one end of the junction; a read error may be the cause. The chain has TRBV7-7 and TRBJ2-5; TRBD1 matches 10 bases. The germline V gene has CDR1 SSHAT and CDR2 FNYEAQ (reference sequence). This CDR3 spans 16 amino acids. The CDR3 reads CASSLGGTGEQETQYF. CDR3 nucleotides: TGTGCTAGCAGCTTAGGGGGGACAGGGGAACAAGAGACCCAGTACTTC.

This clonotype was seen a few times. The gene calls are TRBV5-1 and TRBJ2-5, with D possibly being TRBD2 (6 bases). Looked up from germline, CDR1 is SGHRS and CDR2 is YFSETQ. V was cut by 4 bases and J by 4 bases, with 20 bases left in between. This CDR3 has 16 amino acids. CDR3 sequence (DNA): TGCGCCAGCAGCCAAGGAATGACCCGGGAGAGAGAGACCCAGTACTTC. Residues: CASSQGMTRERETQYF.

The sample holds a few counts of this clonotype. The chain uses TRBV7-9 and TRBJ1-1; D might be TRBD1 (5 bases). This CDR3 spans 11 amino acids. V shed 2 bases and J shed 8 bases, with 6 bases lying between them. Germline CDR1 SEHNR, CDR2 FQNEAQ (reference sequence). The CDR3 protein is CASSLRTEAFF. The CDR3 DNA follows: TGTGCCAGCAGCTTACGGACAGAAGCTTTCTTT.

This clonotype was seen a handful of times. The J gene is TRBJ1-5, the V gene TRBV28, with unresolved D. V lost 8 bases and J lost 0, with 11 bases in between. Germline V gene data show CDR1 as MDHEN and CDR2 as SYDVKM. This CDR3 comprises 14 residues. CDR3: CASQRRISNQPQHF. CDR3 sequence (DNA): TGTGCCAGCCAACGACGGATTAGCAATCAGCCCCAGCATTTT.

This clonotype was detected a few times. V usage is TRBV18 and J usage is TRBJ1-6, with 10 positions matching TRBD1. This CDR3 spans 16 amino acids. V gave up 3 bases and J gave up 6 bases; unmatched junction bases: 5. Per the germline V gene, CDR1 is KGHSH and CDR2 is LQKENI. The CDR3 DNA reads TGTGCCAGCTCACCTTCGGGGACAGGGGCTAATTCACCCCTCCACTTT. Translating it yields CASSPSGTGANSPLHF.

This clonotype turned up a few times. The V gene is TRBV4-1, the J gene TRBJ2-7; D remains ambiguous. CDR3 size: 14 residues. Per germline, CDR1 MGHRA and CDR2 YSYEKL. V was shortened by 3 bases and J by 5 bases, with 14 bases between the two germline ends. CDR3 DNA: TGCGCCAGCAGCCAGAATGGCCCCGAGGACGAGCAGTACTTC. It specifies CASSQNGPEDEQYF.

This clonotype was found many times. This chain uses TRBV10-3 with TRBJ1-5; D not resolved. V was clipped by 0 bases and J by 4 bases, with 4 bases between them. CDR3 length: 13 residues. Looked up from germline, CDR1 is ENHRY and CDR2 is SYGVKD. This CDR3 reads CAISESENQPQHF. Written as DNA, the CDR3 is TGTGCCATCAGTGAGTCAGAGAATCAGCCCCAGCATTTT.

This clonotype was counted only a few times. This chain uses TRBV5-1 with TRBJ2-2; the D gene is possibly TRBD2 (6 bases). The germline V and J ends were trimmed by 5 bases and 6 bases, with 20 bases remaining between them. Per the germline V gene, CDR1 is SGHRS and CDR2 is YFSETQ. The CDR3 contains 16 residues. The CDR3 here is CASSYTSGLLSGELFF. The CDR3 DNA reads as TGCGCCAGCAGTTATACGTCGGGACTCCTATCCGGGGAGCTGTTTTTT.

Ten or more counts support this clonotype. V usage is TRBV29-1 and J usage is TRBJ2-7, with D possibly TRBD1 on 6 matching bases. Germline V CDR1 and CDR2: SQVTM, ANQGSEA. V was pared by 8 bases and J by 5 bases, with 22 bases between. The CDR3 consists of 14 residues. CDR3: CSFASQGRGNEQYF. The CDR3 DNA reads as TGCAGCTTCGCATCACAGGGTAGAGGTAACGAGCAGTACTTC.

This clonotype appeared many times. The chain carries TRBV28 and TRBJ2-3; TRBD2 matches 8 bases. V shed 4 bases and J 0 bases; nucleotides not matched to a gene: 6. Germline lookup yields CDR1 MDHEN and CDR2 SYDVKM. This CDR3 is 16 amino acids long. The CDR3 bases are TGTGCCAGCAGTTCCCCCCGGACTAGCAGCACAGATACGCAGTATTTT. As protein: CASSSPRTSSTDTQYF.

This clonotype has at least ten counts. V usage is TRBV11-3 and J usage is TRBJ2-3, with 9 bases that match TRBD2. This CDR3 is 15 amino acids long. The V and J ends lost 6 bases and 3 bases, in that order; junction bases with no gene match: 7. Germline loops: CDR1 SGHNT, CDR2 YENEEA. The CDR3 region is CASSSGTSRTDTQYF. The CDR3, as DNA: TGTGCCAGCAGTTCCGGGACTAGCAGAACAGATACGCAGTATTTT.

The chain carries TRBV20-1 and TRBJ1-4, with 7 positions matching TRBD1. CDR1 and CDR2 (germline): DFQATT, SNEGSKA (reference sequence). CDR3 length: 16 amino acids. Trimming at V came to 0 bases and at J to 2 bases, leaving 6 bases not matched to a gene. DNA for the CDR3: TGCAGTGCTAGAGACCCTTCGACAGGGACTAATGAAAAACTGTTTTTT. It codes for CSARDPSTGTNEKLFF.

This clonotype was recorded a few times. The chain recombines TRBV24-1 with TRBJ2-1, with TRBD2 matching over 11 bases. CDR3 length: 14 residues. After removal of 4 bases from V and 7 bases from J, the junction contained 2 bases not matched to a gene. Germline V gives CDR1 KGHDR, CDR2 SFDVKD. The CDR3 sequence: CATSDRTSGNEQFF. DNA for the CDR3: TGTGCCACCAGTGACCGGACTAGCGGGAATGAGCAGTTCTTC.

This clonotype has a handful of counts. CDR3 region: CASSTGLAEGTQYF. CDR3 DNA sequence: TGTGCCAGCAGCACGGGACTAGCAGAGGGTACGCAGTATTTT. The rearrangement joins TRBV11-2 to TRBJ2-3, with 9 bases aligning to TRBD2. Trimming took 5 bases from V and 8 from J; bases not matched to a gene: 8. This CDR3 has 14 amino acids. Germline V gene data show CDR1 as SGHAT and CDR2 as FQNNGV. The entire variable domain, with the rest obtained from reference TRBV11-2 and TRBJ2-3, is as follows: EAGVAQSPRYKIIEKRQSVAFWCNPISGHATLYWYQQILGQGPKLLIQFQNNGVVDDSQLPKDRFSAERLKGVDSTLKIQPAKLEDSAVYLCASSTGLAEGTQYFGPGTRLTVL.

J is TRBJ2-1 and V is TRBV6-1; D is perhaps TRBD2 (6 bases). Trimming took 6 bases from V and 14 from J, leaving 17 bases between them. The CDR3 length is 12 residues. The germline V gene encodes CDR1 MNHNS and CDR2 SASEGT. The CDR3 loop is CASRPDWGVEFF. DNA of the CDR3: TGTGCCAGCAGGCCCGACTGGGGGGTAGAGTTCTTC.

This clonotype occurred a few times. For the CDR3, the DNA is TGTGCCAGCAGTGGTGACGGGCGCGGGTTCTTC. Translated: CASSGDGRGFF. The V call is TRBV2, the J call TRBJ2-1; D is ambiguous. Germline CDR1 and CDR2: SNHLY and FYNNEI. The CDR3 is 11 residues long. V lost 4 bases and J 15 bases, leaving 13 bases between the germline ends.

This clonotype was recorded at least ten times. The chain employs TRBV20-1 and TRBJ2-5; TRBD1 aligns across 12 bases. The trim removed 6 bases at V and 2 bases at J, leaving 10 bases unmatched. CDR1 DFQATT and CDR2 SNEGSKA come from the germline V gene (reference sequence). CDR3 length: 16 residues. The CDR3, as DNA: TGCAGTGCAAGTAGGGACAGGGGGCGCCGACAAGAGACCCAGTACTTC. This codes for CSASRDRGRRQETQYF.

This clonotype turned up a few times. CDR3 sequence reads: CSVGTSGDNEQFF. The CDR3 DNA sequence: TGCAGCGTGGGGACTAGCGGGGACAATGAGCAGTTCTTC. V usage is TRBV29-1 and J usage is TRBJ2-1; 13 bases line up with TRBD2. Germline values: CDR1 SQVTM, CDR2 ANQGSEA. CDR3 length: 13 amino acids. The J segment lost 5 bases and the V segment lost 6 bases, leaving 1 base of the junction unmatched.

The table lists this clonotype with a few counts. The chain's CDR3 is CASSMTTPYEQYF. CDR3 coding DNA: TGTGCCAGCAGTATGACGACCCCGTACGAGCAGTACTTC. The chain joins TRBV27 to TRBJ2-7, with D unresolved. Germline lookup yields CDR1 MNHEY and CDR2 SMNVEV (reference sequence). The CDR3 covers 13 residues. V was cut by 5 bases and J by 4 bases, with 12 bases left in between.

This clonotype was found many times. The chain combines TRBV6-5 with TRBJ2-3; D is uncertain. This CDR3 comprises 15 residues. Trimming stripped 6 bases from V and 5 bases from J, with 18 bases between. Germline loops: CDR1 MNHEY, CDR2 SVGAGI. Here the CDR3 DNA reads TGTGCCAGCAGACGGACGGTTATGGTGAGAGATACGCAGTATTTT. It specifies CASRRTVMVRDTQYF.

This clonotype was counted a few times. The chain uses TRBV10-3 and TRBJ2-3; D not certain. The CDR3 totals 11 residues. The germline gives CDR1 ENHRY, CDR2 SYGVKD. The V gene lost 4 bases and the J gene lost 5 bases, with 4 bases spanning the gap. The CDR3 spells CAISGEDTQYF. CDR3 bases: TGTGCCATCAGTGGAGAAGATACGCAGTATTTT.